Below are 23 T cell receptor beta chains sequenced from a single sample in a study of T-cell memory formation after mild COVID-19. TCRdb processed the 5' RACE reads anew with MiXCR; each CDR3 protein has one entry. The sample includes around 300,000 distinct CDR3 sequences, less than 20% seen only once; the top ten take roughly 21%. Sequencing was done on a sample of PBMCs or a T cell subset sorted from them (not recorded which). Receptors were obtained from a man aged 18 to 29 who had mild COVID-19 (a few samples of this study predate the infection). Cell type and time point are not known.

This clonotype was found a few times. The chain couples TRBV28 to TRBJ2-7; the D gene is possibly TRBD1 (8 bases). The CDR3 has 16 residues. CDR1 and CDR2 from the germline V gene are MDHEN and SYDVKM. V shed 6 bases and J shed 2 bases, with 20 bases lying between them. The CDR3 DNA follows: TGTGCCAGCAGCCCAGGGGGCGGGGGTGCTGCCTACGAGCAGTACGTC. Its protein is CASSPGGGGAAYEQYV.

The V and J genes are TRBV5-1 and TRBJ1-1; D is undetermined. Germline V gene data show CDR1 as SGHRS and CDR2 as YFSETQ. The length of the CDR3 is 13 residues. V was cut by 1 base and J by 11 bases, with 15 bases left in between. CDR3 sequence: CASSLWGSVDAFF. Here the CDR3 DNA reads TGCGCCAGCAGCTTGTGGGGTTCTGTAGACGCTTTCTTT.

This chain joins TRBV12-3 or TRBV12-4 and TRBJ1-5, with D possibly being TRBD1 (6 bases). V was cut by 6 bases and J by 5 bases, with 11 bases left in between. This CDR3 has 13 residues. This CDR3 reads CASSHGQHQPQHF. The CDR3 DNA sequence: TGTGCCAGCAGCCATGGACAGCATCAGCCCCAGCATTTT.

This clonotype turned up a few times. This rearrangement joins TRBV4-1 to TRBJ2-7; D is possibly TRBD1 or TRBD2 (5 bases each). The CDR3 is made up of 16 amino acids. Trimming removed 0 bases at V and 4 bases at J, with 16 bases between. Germline V lookup: CDR1 MGHRA, CDR2 YSYEKL. In DNA, the CDR3 is TGCGCCAGCAGCCAAGAGAAAACGGGGCACCCGTACGAGCAGTACTTC. Translation gives CASSQEKTGHPYEQYF.

This clonotype was counted a few times. The gene calls are TRBV11-2 and TRBJ2-2; no clear D. V was shortened by 7 bases and J by 2 bases, with 14 bases between the two germline ends. The CDR3 is 15 residues long. Germline V gene lookup returns CDR1 SGHAT and CDR2 FQNNGV. The DNA for the CDR3 is TGTGCCAGCACCCCCCGCGCGACCAACACCGGGGAGCTGTTTTTT. The encoded protein is CASTPRATNTGELFF.

This clonotype was seen only a few times. The V call is TRBV20-1, the J call TRBJ2-5, with D perhaps given as TRBD1 or TRBD2 (5 bases each). V was cut by 0 bases and J by 4 bases, with 15 bases left in between. Germline V gene sequence: CDR1 DFQATT, CDR2 SNEGSKA (reference sequence). The length of the CDR3 is 15 residues. CDR3 DNA sequence: TGCAGTGCTAGAGATCCCTTGGGGGACGGAGAGACCCAGTACTTC. Translating gives CSARDPLGDGETQYF.

CDR3 coding DNA: TGCGCCAGCAGCGGCCGGGACTCCAACACCGGGGAGCTGTTTTTT. Translated, it gives CASSGRDSNTGELFF. The V call is TRBV5-1, the J call TRBJ2-2, with D perhaps TRBD2 (6 bases). The CDR3 sequence is 15 residues long. Between the trimmed V and J ends, which lost 4 bases and 2 bases, there was a span of 12 bases. Per germline, CDR1 SGHRS and CDR2 YFSETQ.

This clonotype was counted ten times or more. The chain joins TRBV7-8 to TRBJ1-5; maybe TRBD1 (5 bases). With 5 bases removed from V and 4 bases from J, the gap between germline ends came to 12 bases. In germline, CDR1 is SGHVS, CDR2 FQNEAQ. The CDR3 runs 14 residues. The CDR3 loop is CASSRDSPNQPQHF. DNA of the CDR3: TGTGCCAGCAGCCGGGACTCTCCTAATCAGCCCCAGCATTTT.

The rearrangement links TRBV3-1 to TRBJ1-5; D is undetermined. Germline loops: CDR1 LGHDT, CDR2 YNNKEL (reference sequence). The CDR3 totals 13 residues. V shed 0 bases and J shed 6 bases, with 6 bases lying between them. The CDR3 reads CASSQDRLQPQHF. The CDR3 region has the DNA TGTGCCAGCAGCCAAGATCGACTTCAGCCCCAGCATTTT. The whole variable domain, remainder taken from reference TRBV3-1 and TRBJ1-5, is DTAVSQTPKYLVTQMGNDKSIKCEQNLGHDTMYWYKQDSKKFLKIMFSYNNKELIINETVPNRFSPKSPDKAHLNLHINSLELGDSAVYFCASSQDRLQPQHFGDGTRLSIL.

V and J are TRBV20-1 and TRBJ2-1; the match to TRBD2 covers 8 bases. This CDR3 spans 14 amino acids. The trim removed 6 bases at V and 8 bases at J, leaving 12 bases unmatched. In germline, CDR1 is DFQATT, CDR2 SNEGSKA (reference sequence). The CDR3 loop is CSAPGLEVEHEQFF. CDR3 in DNA: TGCAGTGCGCCGGGACTAGAAGTCGAGCATGAGCAGTTCTTC.

This clonotype came up a few times. J is TRBJ1-2 and V is TRBV7-2; 7 nucleotides line up with TRBD1. The CDR3 contains 16 residues. V dropped 4 bases and J dropped 4; count of bases not matched to a gene: 12. In germline, CDR1 is SGHTA, CDR2 FQGNSA. CDR3 protein: CASSSTLPGQSYGYTF. The CDR3 region has the DNA TGTGCCAGCAGCTCGACACTACCGGGACAGAGCTATGGCTACACCTTC.

The sample holds a few counts of this clonotype. The chain has TRBV12-3 or TRBV12-4 and TRBJ1-2; unclear D gene. V lost 5 bases and J 8 bases, leaving 12 bases between the germline ends. CDR3 length: 12 residues. The CDR3 DNA sequence: TGTGCCAGCAGTCCGTCCGGGCCCGGCTACACCTTC. It yields the protein CASSPSGPGYTF.

This clonotype was observed a handful of times. The chain couples TRBV5-1 to TRBJ2-5, with TRBD1 matching over 8 bases. Trimming at V came to 4 bases and at J to 4 bases, leaving 6 bases not matched to a gene. Per the germline V gene, CDR1 is SGHRS and CDR2 is YFSETQ. The CDR3 extends over 14 amino acids. The DNA for the CDR3 is TGCGCCAGCAGCGGGGGACAGGCCGGAGAGACCCAGTACTTC. This encodes CASSGGQAGETQYF.

This clonotype was seen only a few times. This chain connects TRBV20-1 to TRBJ2-7; 7 positions match TRBD2. This CDR3 has 11 residues. The V segment lost 5 bases and the J segment 6 bases; nucleotides outside the gene matches: 4. Germline V gene lookup returns CDR1 DFQATT and CDR2 SNEGSKA (reference sequence). The CDR3 DNA follows: TGCAGTGCTCCGGCGGGGGTCGAGCAGTACGTC. This translates into CSAPAGVEQYV.

This clonotype was recorded a few times. This rearrangement joins TRBV29-1 to TRBJ2-5; TRBD2 matches at 7 bases. This CDR3 is 15 amino acids long. Germline V lookup: CDR1 SQVTM, CDR2 ANQGSEA. The junction had 12 bases not matched to a gene; V was cut back by 7 bases and J by 1 base. CDR3 in DNA: TGCAGCGCTGCTCCCGTGGGGGGGATCCAAGAGACCCAGTACTTC. This gives the protein CSAAPVGGIQETQYF. The complete variable domain, with remaining parts taken from reference TRBV29-1 and TRBJ2-5, reads SAVISQKPSRDICQRGTSLTIQCQVDSQVTMMFWYRQQPGQSLTLIATANQGSEATYESGFVIDKFPISRPNLTFSTLTVSNMSPEDSSIYLCSAAPVGGIQETQYFGPGTRLLVL.

This clonotype was recorded a few times. The chain is built from TRBV20-1 and TRBJ2-2; D is unclear. V was trimmed by 0 bases and J by 8 bases, leaving 7 bases between them. Germline lookup yields CDR1 DFQATT and CDR2 SNEGSKA (reference sequence). The length of the CDR3 is 12 residues. The CDR3 DNA reads as TGCAGTGCTAGAGAGTGGTTAGGGGAGCTGTTTTTT. As protein: CSAREWLGELFF.

This clonotype was recorded at least ten times. The CDR3: CSARDVLGAVGGYTF. In DNA form, the CDR3 reads TGCAGTGCTAGAGATGTTTTAGGGGCTGTAGGAGGCTACACCTTC. The J gene is TRBJ1-2, the V gene TRBV20-1, with D possibly being TRBD1 (5 bases). This CDR3 contains 15 residues. The V and J ends lost 0 bases and 8 bases respectively, with 19 bases between them. The germline CDR1 and CDR2 sequences are DFQATT and SNEGSKA (reference sequence).

Only a few counts were recorded for this clonotype. The chain has TRBV7-9 and TRBJ2-3, with D unresolved. The CDR3 is 11 amino acids. Germline loops: CDR1 SEHNR, CDR2 FQNEAQ (reference sequence). Trimming took 2 bases from V and 10 from J, leaving 7 bases between them. The chain's CDR3 is CASSLLQAQYF. In nucleotides, the CDR3 is TGTGCCAGCAGCTTACTCCAGGCGCAGTATTTT.

The V and J genes are TRBV6-6 and TRBJ2-5; 10 bases line up with TRBD2. The CDR3 is 15 amino acids. Germline V gene data show CDR1 as MNHNY and CDR2 as SVGAGI (reference sequence). V trimming: 2 bases; J trimming: 5 bases; junction bases outside the gene matches: 5. The CDR3 sequence: CASSYSGGAVETQYF. CDR3 nucleotide sequence: TGTGCCAGCAGTTACAGCGGGGGGGCAGTGGAGACCCAGTACTTC.

The table lists this clonotype with many counts. The J gene is TRBJ2-1, the V gene TRBV20-1; 15 positions agree with TRBD2. With V trimmed by 6 bases and J by 7 bases, 4 bases remained unmatched. CDR3 length equals 14 residues. CDR1 and CDR2 from the germline V gene are DFQATT and SNEGSKA (reference sequence). The CDR3 loop reads CSAGLAGGPNEQFF. In DNA, the CDR3 is TGCAGTGCCGGACTAGCGGGGGGGCCAAATGAGCAGTTCTTC.

The chain uses TRBV20-1 and TRBJ2-3, with 9 bases matching TRBD2. This CDR3 is 14 amino acids long. Germline CDR1 DFQATT, CDR2 SNEGSKA (reference sequence). With V trimmed by 6 bases and J by 4 bases, 8 bases remained unmatched. The CDR3 loop reads CSASASGEADTQYF. The CDR3 bases are TGCAGTGCCTCAGCTAGCGGGGAAGCAGATACGCAGTATTTT.

The V gene is TRBV3-1, the J gene TRBJ2-1; 9 nucleotides line up with TRBD2. Per the germline V gene, CDR1 is LGHDT and CDR2 is YNNKEL (reference sequence). CDR3 size: 15 residues. V gave up 3 bases and J gave up 10 bases; unmatched junction bases: 10. CDR3 sequence (DNA): TGTGCCAGCAGCCAGGTTTTAGCGGGGGTTGGGGAGCAGTTCTTC. Its translation is CASSQVLAGVGEQFF.

This clonotype has more than one count but fewer than ten. The chain links TRBV5-6 to TRBJ2-2, with 10 bases identical to TRBD1. The CDR3 extends over 16 amino acids. The ends lost 4 bases at V and 4 bases at J; junction bases unmatched: 7. Germline loops: CDR1 SGHDT, CDR2 YYEEEE. DNA for the CDR3: TGTGCCAGCAGCCTGACAGGGGGCGCACGCACCGGGGAGCTGTTTTTT. Protein: CASSLTGGARTGELFF. Based on the CDR3 plus reference TRBV5-6 and TRBJ2-2, the full variable domain is DAGVTQSPTHLIKTRGQQVTLRCSPKSGHDTVSWYQQALGQGPQFIFQYYEEEERQRGNFPDRFSGHQFPNYSSELNVNALLLGDSALYLCASSLTGGARTGELFFGEGSRLTVL.